The 15 T cell receptor beta chains presented below share a single source sample, sequenced in a study of tumor and adjacent non-tumor tissue in lung cancer. Three rounds of nested PCR, following a modified ARM-PCR protocol, produced the TCRbeta library. Via MiXCR, TCRdb re-called the multiplex PCR reads, giving one row per CDR3 protein. The sample lists over 130,000 distinct CDR3 sequences; approximately 70% were seen once. The template was RNA from unsorted bulk tissue. What was sequenced was lung tumor tissue. All receptors come from a man aged 55-75 years with small cell lung cancer.

V usage is TRBV6-1 and J usage is TRBJ1-4, with TRBD1 matching 8 bases. CDR1 and CDR2 (germline): MNHNS, SASEGT. The CDR3 is made up of 17 amino acids. The ends lost 2 bases at V and 7 bases at J; junction bases unmatched: 12. The chain's CDR3 is CASSETIFDRGVEKLFF. The CDR3 nucleotides are TGTGCCAGCAGTGAAACCATCTTTGACAGGGGCGTTGAAAAACTGTTTTTT.

Turning to this clonotype: A much bigger clone sits one base away, suggesting this may be a read error. The chain carries TRBV11-2 and TRBJ1-2, with TRBD1 matching over 9 bases. The CDR3 contains 15 residues. The germline V gene has CDR1 SGHAT and CDR2 FQNNGV. Germline trimming cut 5 bases from V and 7 bases from J; bases unmatched to any gene: 11. CDR3 in amino acids: CASSPERTGDCGYTF. CDR3 nucleotide sequence: TGTGCCAGCAGCCCCGAAAGGACAGGGGACTGTGGCTACACCTTC.

A word on this clonotype: An end of the junction differs from the germline gene, which may be a read error. This chain joins TRBV6-5 and TRBJ2-7; TRBD2 might be the D (5 bases). The CDR3 sequence is 13 residues long. Germline V gene data show CDR1 as MNHEY and CDR2 as SVGAGI. CDR3 region: CTSSYGKNYEQYF. In nucleotides, the CDR3 is TGTACCAGCAGTTACGGGAAGAACTACGAGCAGTACTTC.

About this clonotype: Relative to the germline gene, one junction end is altered; a read error may explain this. The rearrangement joins TRBV29-1 to TRBJ2-1, with 8 positions matching TRBD2. The germline gives CDR1 SQVTM, CDR2 ANQGSEA. The CDR3 totals 15 residues. Here the CDR3 reads CSVLGLASPYNEQFF. CDR3 DNA: TGCAGCGTACTCGGACTAGCCAGTCCTTACAATGAGCAATTCTTC.

About this clonotype itself: The junction departs from germline at one end; a sequencing error may be responsible. V is TRBV20-1 and J is TRBJ2-2; 8 bases fit TRBD2. The CDR3 has 14 residues. Germline loops: CDR1 DFQATT, CDR2 SNEGSKA (reference sequence). The CDR3 loop is CSAERLATCGELLF. Here the CDR3 DNA reads TGCAGTGCTGAGCGACTAGCGACGTGCGGGGAGCTGCTTTTT.

The chain carries TRBV14 and TRBJ2-1; D may be TRBD2 (5 bases). The CDR3 spans 16 residues. With 0 bases removed from V and 5 bases from J, the gap between germline ends came to 14 bases. In germline, CDR1 is SGHDN, CDR2 FVKESK. The CDR3 region is CASSQDLRAVNNEQFF. CDR3 nucleotide sequence: TGTGCCAGCAGCCAAGATTTGAGGGCAGTTAACAATGAGCAGTTCTTC.

This clonotype came up a few times. CDR3 in amino acids: CASSLVGTRSKAFF. The DNA for the CDR3 is TGTGCCAGCAGTTTAGTCGGGACAAGGAGTAAAGCTTTCTTT. The V gene is TRBV12-3 or TRBV12-4, the J gene TRBJ1-1, with a weak D call TRBD1 (6 bases). The CDR3 totals 14 residues. Trimming cost V 1 base and J 9 bases, with 15 bases left between them.

Regarding this clonotype: One end of the junction is discordant with germline, which a read error may explain. This chain uses TRBV20-1 with TRBJ1-4; unclear D gene. Germline V CDR1 and CDR2: DFQATT, SNEGSKA (reference sequence). The length of the CDR3 is 15 residues. The CDR3: CSAGDPGREGEKLLF. CDR3 nucleotides: TGCAGTGCTGGAGATCCGGGTAGGGAAGGTGAAAAACTGTTATTT.

This clonotype occurred a few times. The V gene is TRBV12-3 or TRBV12-4, the J gene TRBJ2-2; no firm D call. The CDR3 runs 13 residues. V was clipped by 5 bases and J by 6 bases, with 10 bases between them. DNA for the CDR3: TGTGCCAGCAGTCAGGCTAGAGCCGGGGAGCTGTTTTTT. Amino acid sequence: CASSQARAGELFF.

This clonotype is medium-sized in the sample. The chain has TRBV11-2 and TRBJ1-5; no definite D call. Germline CDR1 SGHAT, CDR2 FQNNGV. The V and J ends lost 2 bases and 5 bases respectively, with 7 bases between them. This CDR3 is built from 13 residues. In DNA form, the CDR3 reads TGTGCCAGCAGCTTATCGGGGTATCAGCCCCAGCATTTT. Residues: CASSLSGYQPQHF.

Comment on this clonotype: A much larger clone lies a single base off, so this may be a read error. The conserved closing phenylalanine or tryptophan is absent in this CDR3, likely reflecting a read error. The CDR3 is CSAATLLVSGDEQYY. For the CDR3, the DNA is TGCAGTGCCGCCACACTACTAGTAAGCGGCGACGAGCAGTACTAC. V and J are TRBV20-1 and TRBJ2-7; weak D call: TRBD2 (5 bases). The V end was cut by 6 bases, the J end by 5 bases, with 23 bases between. CDR1 and CDR2 (germline): DFQATT, SNEGSKA (reference sequence). This CDR3 comprises 15 residues.

This clonotype has ten or more counts. This chain joins TRBV10-3 and TRBJ1-1; TRBD1 might be the D (5 bases). Trimming took 6 bases from V and 5 from J, leaving 16 bases between them. CDR3 size: 14 residues. In germline, CDR1 is ENHRY, CDR2 SYGVKD. This CDR3 reads CAIRAGTGRTEAFF. CDR3 nucleotides: TGTGCCATCAGAGCCGGGACGGGACGGACTGAAGCTTTCTTT.

Only a few counts were recorded for this clonotype. The junction and the germline gene differ at one end; a read error may be behind it. The chain couples TRBV12-3 or TRBV12-4 to TRBJ2-1, with D possibly TRBD2 on 6 matching bases. The CDR3 runs 15 residues. DNA of the CDR3: TGTACCAGCAGGCAAGCCGGGACTCGTTACAATGAGCAGTTCTTC. Amino acid sequence: CTSRQAGTRYNEQFF.

Turning to this clonotype: This CDR3 is missing its conserved last phenylalanine or tryptophan, likely due to a read error. The CDR3 protein is CVSTDWGADGYTL. For the CDR3, the DNA is TGTGTCAGCACCGACTGGGGGGCGGATGGCTACACCTTA. The J gene is TRBJ1-2, the V gene TRBV11-2; possible D gene TRBD1, 6 bases. Germline V gene data show CDR1 as SGHAT and CDR2 as FQNNGV. The CDR3 consists of 13 residues.

This clonotype came up once. The V and J genes are TRBV12-3 or TRBV12-4 and TRBJ2-5; 8 nucleotides agree with TRBD2. V lost 4 bases, J lost 4 bases, and 2 bases stayed unmatched. The CDR3 spans 13 residues. The chain's CDR3 is CASSWSGRETQYF. CDR3 sequence (DNA): TGTGCCAGCAGTTGGAGCGGGAGAGAGACCCAGTACTTC.